What follows are 24 T cell receptor beta chains derived from one specimen sequenced in a study of blood T cell repertoires in COVID-19. This table comes from immunoSEQ multiplex PCR, and its TCRdb copy is limited to in-frame clones, with some not included. This sample has fewer than 40,000 clones, with 78% found just once. Sequenced input: peripheral blood. The origin of the receptors is a man aged 55-75 years with acute or convalescent COVID-19.

This chain links TRBV6-6 with TRBJ1-5; D is undetermined. V shed 6 bases and J shed 3 bases, with 15 bases lying between them. Per germline, CDR1 MNHNY and CDR2 SVGAGI (reference sequence). CDR3 length: 15 amino acids. CDR3 loop: CASSQSTLDNQPQHF. The CDR3 DNA is TGTGCCAGCAGCCAATCGACACTAGACAATCAGCCCCAGCATTTT.

DNA of the CDR3: TGTGCCAGCAGTTACTCCTCGGACACTGAAGCTTTCTTT. Translation: CASSYSSDTEAFF. The chain employs TRBV6-6 and TRBJ1-1; no clear D gene. The germline CDR1 and CDR2 sequences are MNHNY and SVGAGI (reference sequence). CDR3 size: 13 residues. Trimming cost V 0 bases and J 3 bases, with 5 bases left between them.

The chain is built from TRBV6-5 and TRBJ1-4; TRBD1 matches 9 bases. This CDR3 comprises 15 residues. Germline CDR1 and CDR2: MNHEY and SVGAGI. Trimming at V came to 6 bases and at J to 3 bases, leaving 5 bases not matched to a gene. In DNA, the CDR3 is TGTGCCAGCAGCCTACAGGGGGCTTCTAATGAAAAACTGTTTTTT. Its translation: CASSLQGASNEKLFF.

This clone came up a few times. The V call is TRBV5-1, the J call TRBJ2-1, with 10 positions matching TRBD2. The J segment lost 8 bases and the V segment lost 4 bases, leaving 12 bases of the junction unmatched. This CDR3 is built from 16 residues. Germline V gene data show CDR1 as SGHRS and CDR2 as YFSETQ. DNA for the CDR3: TGCGCCAGCAGCGTGGCTAGCGGGAGCGGTATGTATGAGCAGTTCTTC. Its protein product is CASSVASGSGMYEQFF.

This clone showed up just once. This chain connects TRBV7-2 to TRBJ2-7; 10 nucleotides align to TRBD2. After removal of 8 bases from V and 5 bases from J, the junction contained 12 bases not matched to a gene. The germline CDR1 and CDR2 sequences are SGHTA and FQGNSA. This CDR3 is built from 15 residues. The CDR3 spells CASERSGRAGDEQYF. DNA of the CDR3: TGTGCCAGCGAGAGGAGCGGGAGGGCGGGGGACGAGCAGTACTTC.

The V gene is TRBV10-2, the J gene TRBJ2-1; TRBD2 is a possible D gene (6 bases). Germline V gene lookup returns CDR1 WSHSY and CDR2 SAAADI. The length of the CDR3 is 16 residues. V lost 8 bases and J 0 bases, leaving 17 bases between the germline ends. Here the CDR3 reads CASSIAGGNSYNEQFF. In DNA form, the CDR3 reads TGCGCCAGCTCAATCGCGGGCGGGAACTCCTACAATGAGCAGTTCTTC.

The genes are TRBV11-3 and TRBJ2-7; 7 nucleotides match TRBD2. The CDR3 extends over 18 amino acids. CDR1 SGHNT and CDR2 YENEEA come from the germline V gene. With 1 base clipped from V and 4 bases from J, the junction kept 16 bases outside the gene matches. The CDR3 sequence: CASSLGGARSSGGYEQYF. The CDR3 DNA reads TGTGCCAGCAGCTTAGGAGGCGCGAGATCTAGCGGAGGATACGAGCAGTACTTC.

This sequence joins TRBV6-5 and TRBJ2-1; 12 nucleotides align to TRBD2. CDR1 MNHEY and CDR2 SVGAGI come from the germline V gene. CDR3 length: 15 amino acids. V lost 5 bases, J lost 6 bases, and 5 bases stayed unmatched. The CDR3 sequence: CASSRLAGAPNEQFF. The CDR3 bases are TGTGCCAGCAGTCGACTAGCGGGAGCCCCCAATGAGCAGTTCTTC.

The CDR3 nucleotides read TGTGCCAGCAGTTACTCCGGGACACTCCAAGAGACCCAGTACTTC. Translated: CASSYSGTLQETQYF. V usage is TRBV6-5 and J usage is TRBJ2-5, with D possibly matching TRBD1 (6 bases). V lost 0 bases and J 1 base, leaving 9 bases between the germline ends. The CDR3 has 15 residues. The V gene's germline CDR1 is MNHEY and CDR2 SVGAGI.

The table lists this clone with a few counts. The genes are TRBV24-1 and TRBJ2-1; 10 bases are a match to TRBD2. V was clipped by 3 bases and J by 6 bases; unmatched bases: 1. This CDR3 contains 14 residues. Germline CDR1 and CDR2: KGHDR and SFDVKD. DNA of the CDR3: TGTGCCACCAGTGATCGGACTAGCGGCAATGAGCAGTTCTTC. Its translation is CATSDRTSGNEQFF.

A few counts support this clone. The chain carries TRBV7-9 and TRBJ2-4, with a weak D call TRBD2 (6 bases). Germline values: CDR1 SEHNR, CDR2 FQNEAQ (reference sequence). V lost 7 bases, J lost 7 bases, and 20 bases lay in between. The CDR3 consists of 15 residues. CDR3: CASIPPVEGGNIQYF. The CDR3 nucleotides are TGTGCCAGCATCCCCCCGGTGGAGGGTGGGAACATTCAGTACTTC. Filled out from reference TRBV7-9 and TRBJ2-4, the complete variable domain reads DTGVSQNPRHKITKRGQNVTFRCDPISEHNRLYWYRQTLGQGPEFLTYFQNEAQLEKSRLLSDRFSAERPKGSFSTLEIQRTEQGDSAMYLCASIPPVEGGNIQYFGAGTRLSVL.

V gene TRBV5-6 combines with J gene TRBJ2-7; 14 bases are shared with TRBD2. CDR1 and CDR2 (germline): SGHDT, YYEEEE. The J segment lost 2 bases and the V segment lost 1 base, leaving 5 bases of the junction unmatched. This CDR3 spans 17 amino acids. CDR3: CASSLRATSGRAYEQYF. CDR3 nucleotides: TGTGCCAGCAGCTTGAGGGCGACTAGCGGGAGGGCCTACGAGCAGTACTTC.

The genes are TRBV3-1 (or the pseudogene TRBV3-2) and TRBJ2-3, with 7 nucleotides matching TRBD1. Germline values: CDR1 LGHDT, CDR2 YNNKEL (reference sequence). CDR3 length equals 15 residues. V gave up 4 bases and J gave up 2 bases; unmatched junction bases: 6. This CDR3 is CASSLDGTVTDTQYF. The CDR3 DNA reads as TGTGCCAGCAGCCTGGACGGGACAGTCACAGATACGCAGTATTTT.

This chain connects TRBV5-1 to TRBJ1-2, with D perhaps matching TRBD1 (6 bases). The germline V and J ends were trimmed by 0 bases and 4 bases, with 10 bases remaining between them. Germline values: CDR1 SGHRS, CDR2 YFSETQ. The CDR3 runs to 14 residues. CDR3 residues: CASSLVDRSYGYTF. DNA for the CDR3: TGCGCCAGCAGCTTGGTCGACAGGTCCTATGGCTACACCTTC.

Only a few counts were recorded for this clone. The J gene is TRBJ2-3, the V gene TRBV28, with 10 bases lining up with TRBD1. Germline assignment: CDR1 MDHEN and CDR2 SYDVKM. The CDR3 spans 16 residues. V lost 5 bases to trimming and J lost 2 bases; unmatched junction nucleotides: 7. The CDR3 region has the DNA TGTGCCAGCAGTGCCACCGGGACAGGGGTCACAGATACGCAGTATTTT. Encoded protein: CASSATGTGVTDTQYF. The whole variable domain, filled in from reference TRBV28 and TRBJ2-3, reads DVKVTQSSRYLVKRTGEKVFLECVQDMDHENMFWYRQDPGLGLRLIYFSYDVKMKEKGDIPEGYSVSREKKERFSLILESASTNQTSMYLCASSATGTGVTDTQYFGPGTRLTVL.

The CDR3 sequence: CASSIAGLAHNEQFF. In nucleotides, the CDR3 is TGTGCCAGTAGTATAGCTGGACTAGCGCACAATGAGCAGTTCTTC. This chain joins TRBV19 and TRBJ2-1; 9 bases are shared with TRBD2. Germline V lookup: CDR1 LNHDA, CDR2 SQIVND (reference sequence). Losses at the gene ends were 1 base for V and 5 bases for J; bases not matched to a gene: 3. This CDR3 comprises 15 residues.

The chain uses TRBV11-3 and TRBJ2-1, with a possible D match to TRBD1 (6 bases). Germline CDR1 SGHNT, CDR2 YENEEA. V lost 6 bases to trimming and J lost 10 bases, with 22 bases between them. This CDR3 region has 15 residues. DNA for the CDR3: TGTGCCAGCAGTCTAGCATCGGGACAACTAAGAGAGCAGTTCTTC. It yields the protein CASSLASGQLREQFF.

CDR3 DNA: TGTGCCAGCAACCATCGAGGAGGTACTAATGAAAAACTGTTTTTT. Amino acid sequence: CASNHRGGTNEKLFF. This chain uses TRBV2 with TRBJ1-4; D is undetermined. From germline, CDR1 is SNHLY and CDR2 FYNNEI. Trimming pared 7 bases from V and 2 bases from J, leaving 14 bases between. The CDR3 is made up of 15 amino acids.

The chain combines TRBV19 with TRBJ1-6, with 9 bases fitting TRBD1. The trim removed 5 bases at V and 7 bases at J, leaving 12 bases unmatched. Germline V gene data show CDR1 as LNHDA and CDR2 as SQIVND (reference sequence). This CDR3 region has 17 residues. The DNA for the CDR3 is TGTGCCAGTAGTTCGGCCTCTCGGACAGGGGAAAATTCACCCCTCCACTTT. It yields the protein CASSSASRTGENSPLHF.

This chain uses TRBV7-8 with TRBJ2-7; 9 nucleotides agree with TRBD1. CDR1 and CDR2 from the germline V gene are SGHVS and FQNEAQ. Trimming removed 4 bases from V and 4 bases from J; junction bases left unmatched: 5. The CDR3 sequence is 14 residues long. The CDR3 spells CASSWVQGAYEQYF. For the CDR3, the DNA is TGTGCCAGCAGCTGGGTACAGGGGGCATACGAGCAGTACTTC.

This clone appeared once. The gene calls are TRBV19 and TRBJ2-1; 13 bases map to TRBD2. Germline values: CDR1 LNHDA, CDR2 SQIVND (reference sequence). After removal of 6 bases from V and 8 bases from J, the junction contained 4 bases not matched to a gene. This CDR3 is built from 14 residues. The CDR3 region has the DNA TGTGCCAGTAGAAGGACTAGCGGGAGTGATGAGCAGTTCTTC. It specifies CASRRTSGSDEQFF.

This chain's CDR3 is CASRQTGTGQFF. The CDR3 nucleotides read TGTGCCAGCAGACAGACAGGTACCGGGCAGTTCTTC. The rearrangement uses TRBV7-8 and TRBJ2-1, with D maybe TRBD1 (6 bases). Looked up from germline, CDR1 is SGHVS and CDR2 is FQNEAQ. V lost 6 bases, J lost 12 bases, and 15 bases lay in between. The length of the CDR3 is 12 residues.

The CDR3: CASSESQANYGYTF. In DNA, the CDR3 is TGCGCCAGCAGTGAGTCCCAGGCTAACTATGGCTACACCTTC. This chain joins TRBV10-2 and TRBJ1-2, with D unresolved. The ends were cut back, 0 bases at V and 0 bases at J, with 5 bases in the middle. The CDR3 has 14 amino acids. CDR1 and CDR2 (germline): WSHSY, SAAADI.

This clone was counted between two and nine times. The chain recombines TRBV5-4 with TRBJ2-5, with a tentative D call TRBD1 (6 bases). The germline V gene encodes CDR1 SGHNT and CDR2 YYREEE (reference sequence). This CDR3 spans 13 amino acids. V was clipped by 5 bases and J by 5 bases, with 13 bases between them. The CDR3 DNA is TGTGCCAGCAGTTTCAGGGGAATGGAGACCCAGTACTTC. Its translation is CASSFRGMETQYF. Based on the CDR3 plus reference TRBV5-4 and TRBJ2-5, the full variable domain is ETGVTQSPTHLIKTRGQQVTLRCSSQSGHNTVSWYQQALGQGPQFIFQYYREEENGRGNFPPRFSGLQFPNYSSELNVNALELDDSALYLCASSFRGMETQYFGPGTRLLVL.